The T cell receptor (beta chain) under discussion was sequenced for a study of blood T cell repertoires in COVID-19 (dated by TCRdb to about 2020). With respect to the entire study: The collaborator samples originated in the United States, Italy and Spain and spanned the acute and convalescent phases of COVID-19. The prospective study material was composed of cDNA or gDNA derived from T cells, B-cell-depleted T cells, or PBMCs. Subjects who had been exposed to COVID-19, were actively infected with it, or had recovered from it provided the deeply sampled blood TCRbeta repertoires that made up the dataset. A freely available public database, intended as a resource for researchers studying the immune response to SARS-CoV-2, is where the repertoires were released. Samples were obtained from the ongoing ImmuneRACE study (first 160 participants) and from some 1,200 subjects provided by 6 global collaborators. Nearly every sample came with metadata listing a de-identified subject ID, COVID-19 status, age in years and sex. Where available, HLA class I and class II types were obtained from metadata supplied by the sample provider rather than from assay-based typing. Study-wide findings and limitations: Clinical and demographic metadata were provided uncurated, with the amount varying by source and participant.

Taken from cysteine to phenylalanine, the CDR3 has 13 residues. Only the CDR3 portion is preserved as DNA: 39 bases, with reading frame beginning at the first base. V is shortened by 1 base, J by 0 bases, and the region joining them spans 2 bases. CDR1 and CDR2 are read off the germline V gene (reference sequence) as LGHDT and YNNKEL. Whole blood was collected in K2EDTA tubes by collaborating institutions according to the institutions' own protocols. For TCRbeta analysis, collaborators shipped samples as frozen whole blood, isolated PBMCs, or DNA extracted from either of those sample types. As concerns this clone: The antigen it recognizes is unknown. No base-level quality is on record; no much larger clone is a single base apart.

TCRbeta CDR3 regions were amplified from genomic DNA using the immunoSEQ Assay, a bias-controlled multiplex PCR. The paper's data handling went like this. The number of nucleated cells in each sample was estimated by amplification of reference gene primers within the assay. Sequence reads were collapsed and filtered to measure the absolute abundance of every unique TCRbeta CDR3 rearrangement. For each sample, productive Simpson clonality was calculated as the square root of Simpson's diversity index across productive rearrangements. Held by TCRdb, this immuneACCESS table contains in-frame sequences only and omits some clones. Under half of the omission traces to an unresolved V gene where checked; the cause of the rest is unknown. The DNA gave D and trimming, while V, J and clone size come from that table. Present in this sample are 65,000 to 75,000 clones, around 87% of which were seen just once. The ten largest clones capture 29% of the sample.

This TCR was recovered from a woman older than 75 with active or convalescent COVID-19. The receptor chain draws on TRBV3-1 (or the pseudogene TRBV3-2) and TRBJ2-3; the D gene is not confidently resolved. The sequencing input was peripheral blood. CDR3 protein: CASSQASTDTQYF. In nucleotides, the sequence is TGTGCCAGCAGCCAAGCAAGCACAGATACGCAGTATTTT.